These 32 T cell receptor beta chains came from one sample sequenced in a study of PD-L1 blockade in urothelial cancer. The method was immunoSEQ multiplex PCR; TCRdb's version includes in-frame clones alone and lacks a portion of them. The sample consists of about 76,000 clones, around 80% of them appearing once. The input for sequencing was PBMCs, taken around atezolizumab (anti-PD-L1) treatment. Source of these receptors: a man aged 70-80 years with urothelial cancer.

The gene calls are TRBV18 and TRBJ1-5; TRBD1 might be the D (6 bases). Trimming removed 2 bases from V and 0 bases from J, with 23 bases in between. Germline CDR1 KGHSH, CDR2 LQKENI. CDR3 length: 20 residues. The CDR3 sequence is CASSPTTIADSYSSNQPQHF. The CDR3 DNA reads TGTGCCAGCTCACCAACGACAATTGCGGACAGCTACTCTAGCAATCAGCCCCAGCATTTT.

V and J are TRBV5-4 and TRBJ2-5; 7 nucleotides match TRBD2. Germline lookup yields CDR1 SGHNT and CDR2 YYREEE (reference sequence). The CDR3 runs to 15 residues. The junction had 4 bases not matched to a gene; V was cut back by 0 bases and J by 2 bases. Here the CDR3 DNA reads TGTGCCAGCAGCTTGGGGGGGGGACGGCAAGAGACCCAGTACTTC. Encoded protein: CASSLGGGRQETQYF.

The chain joins TRBV7-7 to TRBJ2-2; no firm D call. CDR3 length equals 14 residues. Germline CDR1 and CDR2: SSHAT and FNYEAQ (reference sequence). V lost 2 bases and J lost 5, with 9 bases in between. The CDR3 nucleotides are TGTGCCAGCAGCTTAAACGAGTGGACCGGGGAGCTGTTTTTT. It codes for CASSLNEWTGELFF.

The DNA of the CDR3 is TGTGCCAGCACCGACGGAGGGCCGGGCACCGGGGAGCTGTTTTTT. Its translation is CASTDGGPGTGELFF. This chain connects TRBV6-4 to TRBJ2-2; D possibly corresponds to TRBD2 (6 bases). The length of the CDR3 is 15 residues. Germline lookup yields CDR1 MRHNA and CDR2 SNTAGT. Deletions cut 7 bases from V and 4 bases from J, with 16 bases between.

This chain links TRBV11-2 with TRBJ1-3; 7 nucleotides align to TRBD1. Germline CDR1 and CDR2: SGHAT and FQNNGV. This CDR3 region has 14 residues. The V gene end was trimmed by 2 bases and the J gene end by 3 bases; junction bases not matched to a gene: 1. The CDR3 is CASSLPGGGNTIYF. CDR3 DNA sequence: TGTGCCAGCAGCTTACCAGGGGGTGGAAACACCATATATTTT.

The V and J genes are TRBV7-6 and TRBJ1-4; D perhaps matches TRBD1 (6 bases). V was pared by 5 bases and J by 8 bases, with 24 bases between. CDR3 size: 17 residues. CDR1 and CDR2 (germline): SGHVS, FNYEAQ. Written as DNA, the CDR3 is TGTGCCAGCAGCCCCGGACAGTCACTAGGATCCGGCGAAAAACTGTTTTTT. Translation: CASSPGQSLGSGEKLFF.

The rearrangement joins TRBV28 to TRBJ1-5; 8 bases are shared with TRBD1. This CDR3 comprises 16 residues. Germline CDR1 is MDHEN and CDR2 is SYDVKM. Losses at the gene ends were 6 bases for V and 5 bases for J; bases not matched to a gene: 12. The CDR3, as DNA: TGTGCCAGCAGAGATAGGACAGGGCTAAGGGATCAGCCCCAGCATTTT. This codes for CASRDRTGLRDQPQHF. Drawing the rest from reference TRBV28 and TRBJ1-5, the complete variable domain is DVKVTQSSRYLVKRTGEKVFLECVQDMDHENMFWYRQDPGLGLRLIYFSYDVKMKEKGDIPEGYSVSREKKERFSLILESASTNQTSMYLCASRDRTGLRDQPQHFGDGTRLSIL.

The chain has TRBV6-1 and TRBJ2-5; 9 bases are shared with TRBD2. The germline gives CDR1 MNHNS, CDR2 SASEGT. The CDR3 is made up of 14 amino acids. V lost 6 bases, J lost 6 bases, and 8 bases stayed unmatched. This chain's CDR3 is CASSARTSEKTQYF. The CDR3 region has the DNA TGTGCCAGCAGCGCCAGGACTAGCGAAAAGACCCAGTACTTC.

This clone was seen a few times. V and J are TRBV28 and TRBJ2-1; 7 bases are shared with TRBD2. The CDR3 runs 15 residues. V dropped 2 bases and J dropped 5; count of bases not matched to a gene: 6. In germline, CDR1 is MDHEN, CDR2 SYDVKM. CDR3 loop: CASSLGGSRNNEQFF. CDR3 in DNA: TGTGCCAGCAGTTTAGGCGGGAGTAGGAACAATGAGCAGTTCTTC.

This clone has just one count. The rearrangement uses TRBV29-1 and TRBJ2-3; TRBD2 matches 9 bases. Trimming at V came to 4 bases and at J to 9 bases, leaving 8 bases not matched to a gene. Germline values: CDR1 SQVTM, CDR2 ANQGSEA. This CDR3 comprises 13 residues. This CDR3 is CSVASTSGGTQYF. Written as DNA, the CDR3 is TGCAGCGTTGCATCGACTAGCGGAGGAACGCAGTATTTT.

The CDR3 protein is CASSLSHAYEQYF. Here the CDR3 DNA reads TGTGCCAGCAGTTTATCACATGCCTACGAGCAGTACTTC. V usage is TRBV28 and J usage is TRBJ2-7; D is unresolved. Germline CDR1 and CDR2: MDHEN and SYDVKM. This CDR3 is 13 amino acids long. V lost 1 base, J lost 2 bases, and 6 bases lay in between.

This chain links TRBV7-9 with TRBJ2-7; TRBD1 agrees at 7 bases. The length of the CDR3 is 15 residues. From germline, CDR1 is SEHNR and CDR2 FQNEAQ (reference sequence). V lost 5 bases to trimming and J lost 6 bases; unmatched junction nucleotides: 13. The CDR3 nucleotides read TGTGCCAGCAGCCCTCTAGGGGGCTTTTCAGGCGAGCAGTACTTC. Translation: CASSPLGGFSGEQYF.

V gene TRBV11-2 combines with J gene TRBJ2-3; TRBD1 agrees at 7 bases. Germline-derived CDR1 and CDR2 are SGHAT and FQNNGV. The CDR3 runs to 15 residues. V dropped 6 bases and J dropped 3; count of bases not matched to a gene: 9. CDR3 bases: TGTGCCAGCAGAACGACAGGGCGAGGAACAGATACGCAGTATTTT. This codes for CASRTTGRGTDTQYF.

The V and J genes are TRBV30 and TRBJ2-2; TRBD2 is a possible D gene (6 bases). Germline assignment: CDR1 GTSNPN and CDR2 SVGIG (reference sequence). The V gene lost 5 bases and the J gene lost 5 bases, with 12 bases spanning the gap. This CDR3 has 13 amino acids. The chain's CDR3 is CAWGPTRTGELFF. The CDR3 DNA sequence: TGTGCCTGGGGCCCGACTAGGACCGGGGAGCTGTTTTTT.

The gene calls are TRBV5-1 and TRBJ1-1, with D perhaps matching TRBD1 (6 bases). CDR1 is SGHRS, CDR2 YFSETQ, per germline. The CDR3 length is 14 residues. The V end was cut by 0 bases, the J end by 3 bases, with 9 bases between. The CDR3 DNA is TGCGCCAGCAGCTTGGTGGGGGCCGACACTGAAGCTTTCTTT. Residues: CASSLVGADTEAFF.

The chain links TRBV28 to TRBJ1-2; no clear D gene. In germline, CDR1 is MDHEN, CDR2 SYDVKM. The CDR3 loop spans 13 amino acids. V was cut by 7 bases and J by 1 base, with 10 bases left in between. The DNA of the CDR3 is TGTGCCAGCATGGGTCGGGTTAACTATGGCTACACCTTC. Translating it yields CASMGRVNYGYTF.

The chain combines TRBV7-9 with TRBJ2-3; 8 bases are shared with TRBD2. The CDR3 length is 16 residues. The germline CDR1 and CDR2 sequences are SEHNR and FQNEAQ (reference sequence). Germline trimming cut 1 base from V and 3 bases from J; bases unmatched to any gene: 6. This chain's CDR3 is CASSLEVAGRTDTQYF. For the CDR3, the DNA is TGTGCCAGCAGCTTAGAGGTAGCGGGACGGACAGATACGCAGTATTTT.

V is TRBV11-1 and J is TRBJ1-1; maybe TRBD1 (5 bases). Germline CDR1 is SGHAT and CDR2 is FQDESV (reference sequence). CDR3 size: 16 residues. Trimming stripped 5 bases from V and 4 bases from J, with 20 bases between. CDR3 in amino acids: CASSRGGTGASTEAFF. CDR3 coding DNA: TGTGCCAGCAGCCGGGGGGGTACGGGTGCTAGCACTGAAGCTTTCTTT.

V usage is TRBV5-1 and J usage is TRBJ2-5; perhaps TRBD2 as D (6 bases). In germline, CDR1 is SGHRS, CDR2 YFSETQ. This CDR3 comprises 14 residues. Trimming removed 5 bases from V and 2 bases from J, with 13 bases in between. CDR3 sequence: CASRAGTRQETQYF. The CDR3 DNA reads as TGCGCCAGCAGAGCAGGGACTCGACAAGAGACCCAGTACTTC. The complete variable domain, with remaining parts taken from reference TRBV5-1 and TRBJ2-5, reads KAGVTQTPRYLIKTRGQQVTLSCSPISGHRSVSWYQQTPGQGLQFLFEYFSETQRNKGNFPGRFSGRQFSNSRSEMNVSTLELGDSALYLCASRAGTRQETQYFGPGTRLLVL.

This chain connects TRBV2 to TRBJ2-5, with 8 bases identical to TRBD1. Germline V gene lookup returns CDR1 SNHLY and CDR2 FYNNEI. The V gene end was trimmed by 5 bases and the J gene end by 5 bases; junction bases not matched to a gene: 7. The CDR3 has 14 residues. CDR3: CASSPDRGTETQYF. The CDR3, as DNA: TGTGCCAGCAGTCCCGACAGGGGCACGGAGACCCAGTACTTC.

CDR3 amino acids: CASSLAPSGESTDTQYF. In DNA form, the CDR3 reads TGCGCCAGCAGCTTGGCCCCTAGCGGAGAAAGCACAGATACGCAGTATTTT. The genes are TRBV5-1 and TRBJ2-3; 7 bases match TRBD2. Germline CDR1 SGHRS, CDR2 YFSETQ. The CDR3 consists of 17 residues. J lost 0 bases, V lost 0 bases, and 7 bases had no gene match.

The chain combines TRBV28 with TRBJ2-3; D is possibly TRBD1 (5 bases). Germline CDR1 reads MDHEN; CDR2 reads SYDVKM. The CDR3 has 14 amino acids. Trimming took off 3 bases at V and 5 bases at J, with 12 bases between the two ends. This CDR3 is CASSLTRVGDTQYF. Written as DNA, the CDR3 is TGTGCCAGCAGTTTGACCAGGGTGGGAGATACGCAGTATTTT. Combining the CDR3 with reference TRBV28 and TRBJ2-3 gives the whole variable domain DVKVTQSSRYLVKRTGEKVFLECVQDMDHENMFWYRQDPGLGLRLIYFSYDVKMKEKGDIPEGYSVSREKKERFSLILESASTNQTSMYLCASSLTRVGDTQYFGPGTRLTVL.

This sequence joins TRBV30 and TRBJ1-1; D gene uncertain. Germline V lookup: CDR1 GTSNPN, CDR2 SVGIG (reference sequence). The CDR3 extends over 12 amino acids. V was shortened by 2 bases and J by 4 bases, with 8 bases between the two germline ends. CDR3 sequence reads: CAWSILATEAFF. The CDR3 DNA reads as TGTGCCTGGAGTATCCTGGCCACTGAAGCTTTCTTT. The full variable domain, rest sourced from reference TRBV30 and TRBJ1-1, is SQTIHQWPATLVQPVGSPLSLECTVEGTSNPNLYWYRQAAGRGLQLLFYSVGIGQISSEVPQNLSASRPQDRQFILSSKKLLLSDSGFYLCAWSILATEAFFGQGTRLTVV.

This chain connects TRBV4-1 to TRBJ2-1; 10 nucleotides line up with TRBD2. The trim removed 1 base at V and 4 bases at J, leaving 13 bases unmatched. This CDR3 is 19 amino acids long. Germline V gene sequence: CDR1 MGHRA, CDR2 YSYEKL. CDR3 in amino acids: CASSQGRASGRTGYNEQFF. In DNA form, the CDR3 reads TGCGCCAGCAGCCAAGGTCGCGCTAGCGGGAGAACGGGATACAATGAGCAGTTCTTC.

The chain couples TRBV4-1 to TRBJ2-7; 14 bases are a match to TRBD2. V lost 1 base, J lost 1 base, and 6 bases stayed unmatched. This CDR3 is 18 amino acids long. Germline V lookup: CDR1 MGHRA, CDR2 YSYEKL. The CDR3 DNA reads as TGCGCCAGCAGCCAAGGACTAGCGGGAGGGTATTTGTCCTACGAGCAGTACTTC. It translates to CASSQGLAGGYLSYEQYF.

In its sample, this clone was seen once. This chain connects TRBV5-6 to TRBJ2-2; D unclear. Germline V gene data show CDR1 as SGHDT and CDR2 as YYEEEE. This CDR3 is 13 amino acids long. Trimming took off 0 bases at V and 6 bases at J, with 6 bases between the two ends. This CDR3 reads CASSLALSGELFF. DNA for the CDR3: TGTGCCAGCAGCTTGGCCCTATCCGGGGAGCTGTTTTTT.

The chain recombines TRBV7-8 with TRBJ2-1; 9 bases align to TRBD2. Germline trimming cut 6 bases from V and 7 bases from J; bases unmatched to any gene: 10. CDR1 is SGHVS, CDR2 FQNEAQ, per germline. The CDR3 consists of 15 residues. The CDR3 protein is CASRLRSSGANEQFF. In DNA form, the CDR3 reads TGTGCCAGCAGGCTTAGGTCTAGCGGGGCGAATGAGCAGTTCTTC. Based on the CDR3 plus reference TRBV7-8 and TRBJ2-1, the full variable domain is GAGVSQSPRYKVAKRGQDVALRCDPISGHVSLFWYQQALGQGPEFLTYFQNEAQLDKSGLPSDRFFAERPEGSVSTLKIQRTQQEDSAVYLCASRLRSSGANEQFFGPGTRLTVL.

The rearrangement uses TRBV7-6 and TRBJ2-2; no firm D call. CDR3 size: 16 residues. Trimming took 2 bases from V and 0 from J, leaving 10 bases between them. Germline V gives CDR1 SGHVS, CDR2 FNYEAQ. The CDR3 bases are TGTGCCAGCAGCTTATTTAACGGAGCGAACACCGGGGAGCTGTTTTTT. Translated: CASSLFNGANTGELFF.

The chain links TRBV28 to TRBJ2-1; D remains ambiguous. V lost 1 base, J lost 9 bases, and 7 bases lay in between. This CDR3 region has 12 residues. CDR1 is MDHEN and CDR2 is SYDVKM in the germline V gene. This CDR3 reads CASSLFGPEQFF. CDR3 nucleotides: TGTGCCAGCAGTTTATTTGGCCCTGAGCAGTTCTTC.

The rearrangement links TRBV5-5 to TRBJ2-2, with D maybe TRBD2 (5 bases). Germline V lookup: CDR1 SGHKS, CDR2 YYEKEE (reference sequence). CDR3 size: 14 residues. Trimming cost V 0 bases and J 2 bases, with 5 bases left between them. CDR3 coding DNA: TGTGCCAGCAGCTTGGGGACTAACACCGGGGAGCTGTTTTTT. It codes for CASSLGTNTGELFF.

This clone was seen only once. V is TRBV10-2 and J is TRBJ2-2; 8 nucleotides align to TRBD2. The CDR3 covers 18 residues. J lost 6 bases, V lost 0 bases, and 12 bases had no gene match. The V gene's germline CDR1 is WSHSY and CDR2 SAAADI. CDR3 nucleotides: TGCGCCAGCAGTGAGTCGAGTCTAGCGGGTGCTCTTTCCGGGGAGCTGTTTTTT. Protein product: CASSESSLAGALSGELFF.

This chain links TRBV19 with TRBJ1-2; D is uncertain. V shed 5 bases and J shed 5 bases, with 9 bases lying between them. The length of the CDR3 is 12 residues. In germline, CDR1 is LNHDA, CDR2 SQIVND (reference sequence). The CDR3 DNA follows: TGTGCCAGTAGTTTCGACACGTATGGCTACACCTTC. Protein product: CASSFDTYGYTF.